The 14 T cell receptor beta chains presented below share a single source sample, sequenced in a study of spatial heterogeneity in lung cancer. Time point of the sample: sample taken at primary tumor resection. No cell sorting; template was whole RNA from tumor, lung tissue or PBMC. TCRdb reprocessed the 5' RACE reads with MiXCR, giving one entry per CDR3 protein. This sample carries a few thousand distinct CDR3 sequences, approximately 9.5% of them seen once, and the ten largest clones take 46%. Sequenced here: PBMCs, sampled at surgery. Receptors originate from a male donor with early-stage non-small cell lung cancer.

About this clonotype: A much more abundant neighbour one base away suggests this may be a read error. This chain links TRBV10-2 with TRBJ2-5, with D perhaps matching TRBD1 or TRBD2 (5 bases each). CDR1 and CDR2 from the germline V gene are WSHSY and SAAADI. V shed 4 bases and J shed 5 bases, with 8 bases lying between them. This CDR3 is built from 12 residues. CDR3 region: CASSVWGETQYF. In nucleotides, the CDR3 is TGCGCCAGCAGTGTATGGGGGGAGACCCAGTACTTC.

This clonotype was seen ten or more times. The V and J genes are TRBV10-2 and TRBJ1-5; D is perhaps TRBD1 (5 bases). Trimming removed 7 bases at V and 3 bases at J, with 10 bases between. Germline loops: CDR1 WSHSY, CDR2 SAAADI. This CDR3 is built from 13 residues. CDR3 coding DNA: TGCGCCAGCACTGGACACCTCAATCAGCCCCAGCATTTT. This sequence encodes CASTGHLNQPQHF.

The rearrangement uses TRBV11-2 and TRBJ1-2; D is ambiguous. The CDR3 loop spans 16 amino acids. Per germline, CDR1 SGHAT and CDR2 FQNNGV. The V end lost 4 bases, the J end lost 0 bases, and 15 bases lay between the germline ends. In DNA form, the CDR3 reads TGTGCCAGCAGCTCAAGTGGCCAGGAAGCTAACTATGGCTACACCTTC. Translation gives CASSSSGQEANYGYTF.

This clonotype was seen repeatedly, ten times or more. The chain has TRBV7-3 and TRBJ2-3, with TRBD1 matching 7 bases. The CDR3 extends over 13 amino acids. Germline V CDR1 and CDR2: SGHTA, FQGTGA. The V segment lost 5 bases and the J segment 4 bases; nucleotides outside the gene matches: 3. The CDR3 loop reads CASSGTGADTQYF. The CDR3 region has the DNA TGTGCCAGCAGCGGTACAGGGGCAGATACGCAGTATTTT. The whole variable domain, filled in from reference TRBV7-3 and TRBJ2-3, reads GAGVSQTPSNKVTEKGKYVELRCDPISGHTALYWYRQSLGQGPEFLIYFQGTGAADDSGLPNDRFFAVRPEGSVSTLKIQRTERGDSAVYLCASSGTGADTQYFGPGTRLTVL.

This clonotype was seen ten or more times. The rearrangement joins TRBV20-1 to TRBJ2-3, with D maybe TRBD2 (6 bases). Trimming left V 5 bases short and J 1 base short, with 7 bases between. The CDR3 length is 12 residues. Germline V CDR1 and CDR2: DFQATT, SNEGSKA (reference sequence). CDR3: CSAGGGTDTQYF. The CDR3 bases are TGCAGTGCTGGCGGGGGCACAGATACGCAGTATTTT.

By sample fraction, this clonotype is medium-sized. The genes are TRBV13 and TRBJ1-5; 8 bases are a match to TRBD1. Germline V gene sequence: CDR1 PRHDT, CDR2 FYEKMQ (reference sequence). V trimming: 5 bases; J trimming: 4 bases; junction bases outside the gene matches: 4. The CDR3 runs 14 residues. The CDR3 DNA sequence: TGTGCCAGCAGCAGGGACAGGCGAAATCAGCCCCAGCATTTT. Protein: CASSRDRRNQPQHF.

The genes are TRBV15 and TRBJ2-3; no clear D. Germline loops: CDR1 LNHNV, CDR2 YYDKDF (reference sequence). CDR3 length: 13 amino acids. V was clipped by 1 base and J by 3 bases, with 5 bases between them. This CDR3 is CATSRVRTDTQYF. In DNA, the CDR3 is TGTGCCACCAGCAGAGTAAGGACAGATACGCAGTATTTT.

This clonotype was counted ten times or more. The gene calls are TRBV7-9 and TRBJ1-1; 9 nucleotides align to TRBD1. The germline V gene encodes CDR1 SEHNR and CDR2 FQNEAQ (reference sequence). Trimming removed 5 bases from V and 4 bases from J; junction bases left unmatched: 8. The CDR3 extends over 15 amino acids. The CDR3 DNA follows: TGTGCCAGCAGCCCTGGGACAGGGTTGGGCACTGAAGCTTTCTTT. Translated, it gives CASSPGTGLGTEAFF.

This clonotype was picked up a small number of times. This chain uses TRBV5-1 with TRBJ2-2; 7 bases map to TRBD2. Germline CDR1 is SGHRS and CDR2 is YFSETQ. The CDR3 sequence is 16 residues long. With 4 bases clipped from V and 3 bases from J, the junction kept 9 bases outside the gene matches. CDR3 bases: TGCGCCAGCAGCCGTGCGGGGGAGTTGTACACCGGGGAGCTGTTTTTT. Amino acid sequence: CASSRAGELYTGELFF. The full variable domain, in which reference TRBV5-1 and TRBJ2-2 provide the parts outside the CDR3, is KAGVTQTPRYLIKTRGQQVTLSCSPISGHRSVSWYQQTPGQGLQFLFEYFSETQRNKGNFPGRFSGRQFSNSRSEMNVSTLELGDSALYLCASSRAGELYTGELFFGEGSRLTVL.

This clonotype was recorded at least ten times. The V gene is TRBV30, the J gene TRBJ2-3, with unresolved D. The V end was cut by 3 bases, the J end by 2 bases, with 12 bases between. The CDR3 loop spans 14 amino acids. Looked up from germline, CDR1 is GTSNPN and CDR2 is SVGIG (reference sequence). CDR3 coding DNA: TGTGCCTGGAGGGGTTTCCCTAACACAGATACGCAGTATTTT. This codes for CAWRGFPNTDTQYF. The full variable domain, in which reference TRBV30 and TRBJ2-3 provide the parts outside the CDR3, is SQTIHQWPATLVQPVGSPLSLECTVEGTSNPNLYWYRQAAGRGLQLLFYSVGIGQISSEVPQNLSASRPQDRQFILSSKKLLLSDSGFYLCAWRGFPNTDTQYFGPGTRLTVL.

This clonotype was found many times. The chain is built from TRBV27 and TRBJ2-7; no clear D gene. The CDR3 loop spans 16 amino acids. Germline loops: CDR1 MNHEY, CDR2 SMNVEV (reference sequence). V shed 0 bases and J shed 2 bases, with 14 bases lying between them. In nucleotides, the CDR3 is TGTGCCAGCAGTTTATCTCGGGCAGCGATTCCCTACGAGCAGTACTTC. Amino acids: CASSLSRAAIPYEQYF.

The V gene is TRBV29-1, the J gene TRBJ1-1, with TRBD1 identical over 7 bases. The V gene end was trimmed by 7 bases and the J gene end by 4 bases; junction bases not matched to a gene: 12. The CDR3 contains 14 residues. Per germline, CDR1 SQVTM and CDR2 ANQGSEA. The CDR3 DNA sequence: TGCAGCGGTGCCAGGGGGACACCGGGCACTGAAGCTTTCTTT. This sequence encodes CSGARGTPGTEAFF.

This clonotype came up many times. J is TRBJ2-2 and V is TRBV19; D remains unclear. Germline V gives CDR1 LNHDA, CDR2 SQIVND (reference sequence). The CDR3 covers 15 residues. Trimming shortened V by 1 base and J by 3 bases, and 9 bases separated the two germline ends. The DNA of the CDR3 is TGTGCCAGTAGTATAGTCGGCGGTTACACCGGGGAGCTGTTTTTT. Its protein is CASSIVGGYTGELFF.

CDR3 nucleotide sequence: TGTGCCAGCAGCTTCACGGGACAGGGGTTCTACGAGCAGTACTTC. Amino acid sequence: CASSFTGQGFYEQYF. The chain links TRBV13 to TRBJ2-7, with 10 positions matching TRBD1. The CDR3 totals 15 residues. The germline CDR1 and CDR2 sequences are PRHDT and FYEKMQ (reference sequence). The V and J ends lost 3 bases and 3 bases, in that order; junction bases with no gene match: 5.